These 13 T cell receptor beta chains share one sample of origin, sequenced in a study of Ad26.COV2.S vaccination and SARS-CoV-2 variants. Treatment given: around 19 received Ad26.COV2.S at low or high dose, single or two shots; several received placebo; per-sample allocation not given. Sampling happened 63 days after the first vaccine or placebo injection. Repertoires were generated with immunoSEQ multiplex PCR, while TCRdb's copy carries only in-frame clones and drops some. The sample consists of 450,000 to 550,000 clones, roughly 89% of them appearing once. The source material was peripheral blood, sampled in a trial of Ad26.COV2.S vaccine versus placebo. The receptors stem from a person aged 18-60 years who received the Ad26.COV2.S COVID-19 vaccine or a placebo.

In its sample, this clone was seen many times. The chain is built from TRBV6-1 and TRBJ1-5; D might be TRBD1 (5 bases). Trimming stripped 4 bases from V and 7 bases from J, with 20 bases between. The V gene's germline CDR1 is MNHNS and CDR2 SASEGT. The CDR3 has 16 residues. This CDR3 is CASSGARGQRGQPQHF. CDR3 nucleotides: TGTGCCAGCAGTGGGGCGAGGGGCCAGAGAGGCCAGCCCCAGCATTTT.

The CDR3 reads CASSLTGQGQSLHF. CDR3 bases: TGTGCCAGCAGCCTGACTGGACAGGGTCAGTCCCTCCACTTT. V and J are TRBV7-2 and TRBJ1-6, with 8 nucleotides matching TRBD1. CDR1 SGHTA and CDR2 FQGNSA come from the germline V gene. This CDR3 region has 14 residues. With 5 bases clipped from V and 14 bases from J, the junction kept 11 bases outside the gene matches.

The chain couples TRBV19 to TRBJ2-5, with TRBD2 matching over 13 bases. CDR3 length: 17 residues. Germline loops: CDR1 LNHDA, CDR2 SQIVND (reference sequence). V trimming: 3 bases; J trimming: 4 bases; junction bases outside the gene matches: 8. Here the CDR3 reads CASSMGLAGPRGETQYF. CDR3 in DNA: TGTGCCAGTAGTATGGGACTAGCGGGACCCCGGGGAGAGACCCAGTACTTC.

V is TRBV28 and J is TRBJ2-3; the D is unclear. With 10 bases removed from V and 5 bases from J, the gap between germline ends came to 10 bases. Germline V CDR1 and CDR2: MDHEN, SYDVKM. This CDR3 spans 11 amino acids. CDR3 protein: CAIRRVDTQYF. CDR3 in DNA: TGTGCCATTAGACGGGTAGATACGCAGTATTTT.

This chain connects TRBV24-1 to TRBJ2-3; D is possibly TRBD2 (5 bases). The germline V and J ends were trimmed by 6 bases and 0 bases, with 12 bases remaining between them. CDR3 length: 15 residues. Germline V gene data show CDR1 as KGHDR and CDR2 as SFDVKD. The CDR3: CATSIGSLSTDTQYF. Written as DNA, the CDR3 is TGTGCCACCAGTATTGGGAGTCTGAGCACAGATACGCAGTATTTT.

The chain is built from TRBV5-4 and TRBJ1-2; no reliable D call. V dropped 1 base and J dropped 7 bases, with 8 bases sitting between them. Looked up from germline, CDR1 is SGHNT and CDR2 is YYREEE (reference sequence). This CDR3 region has 12 residues. The CDR3 nucleotides read TGTGCCAGCAGCTTGTTACGGATTGGCTACACCTTC. Protein sequence: CASSLLRIGYTF. Full variable domain (missing parts from reference TRBV5-4 and TRBJ1-2): ETGVTQSPTHLIKTRGQQVTLRCSSQSGHNTVSWYQQALGQGPQFIFQYYREEENGRGNFPPRFSGLQFPNYSSELNVNALELDDSALYLCASSLLRIGYTFGSGTRLTVV.

This chain connects TRBV29-1 to TRBJ2-4; maybe TRBD1 (6 bases). This CDR3 spans 12 amino acids. Germline CDR1 and CDR2: SQVTM and ANQGSEA. Trimming took 6 bases from V and 4 from J, leaving 10 bases between them. The chain's CDR3 is CSVVGQKNIQYF. For the CDR3, the DNA is TGCAGCGTGGTTGGACAGAAAAACATTCAGTACTTC.

V and J are TRBV19 and TRBJ2-1, with 14 bases lining up with TRBD2. The V gene end was trimmed by 5 bases and the J gene end by 15 bases; junction bases not matched to a gene: 6. The CDR3 has 13 amino acids. CDR1 is LNHDA, CDR2 SQIVND, per germline (reference sequence). The CDR3 coding sequence is TGTGCCAGTAGTGGGGGACTAGCGGGAGATCTGTTCTTC. Translation gives CASSGGLAGDLFF.

The rearrangement joins TRBV21-1 to TRBJ2-7; the D segment call TRBD1 is taken from the table without a DNA check. TRBV21-1 is marked as a pseudogene. The CDR3 runs 16 residues. Here the CDR3 DNA reads TGTGCCAGCGGAGACAGGGACCAGGGAAAATACTACGAGCAGTACGTC. Translating gives CASGDRDQGKYYEQYV.

V is TRBV6-4 and J is TRBJ1-1, with 8 bases that match TRBD1. V was clipped by 8 bases and J by 0 bases; unmatched bases: 14. The CDR3 has 17 residues. Looked up from germline, CDR1 is MRHNA and CDR2 is SNTAGT. As DNA, the CDR3 is TGTGCCAGCTACTCCGACAGGGGTATTAAAATGAACACTGAAGCTTTCTTT. It codes for CASYSDRGIKMNTEAFF.

The chain uses TRBV28 and TRBJ2-7, with a weak D call TRBD1 (5 bases). V was clipped by 4 bases and J by 4 bases, with 17 bases between them. Germline CDR1 and CDR2: MDHEN and SYDVKM. This CDR3 has 15 amino acids. The CDR3 DNA is TGTGCCAGCAGTTCCGACAGAGAAGCCGATTACGAGCAGTACTTC. Translated: CASSSDREADYEQYF. The whole variable domain, remainder taken from reference TRBV28 and TRBJ2-7, is DVKVTQSSRYLVKRTGEKVFLECVQDMDHENMFWYRQDPGLGLRLIYFSYDVKMKEKGDIPEGYSVSREKKERFSLILESASTNQTSMYLCASSSDREADYEQYFGPGTRLTVT.

This clone has a single count. Other DNA sequences of this sample code for an identical CDR3. The rearrangement links TRBV5-1 to TRBJ1-3; D remains ambiguous. This CDR3 spans 14 amino acids. V was cut by 0 bases and J by 1 base, with 5 bases left in between. Germline CDR1 reads SGHRS; CDR2 reads YFSETQ. The CDR3 DNA reads as TGCGCCAGCAGCTTGGAAACATCTGGAAACACCATATATTTT. Translated, it gives CASSLETSGNTIYF.

V usage is TRBV27 and J usage is TRBJ2-1; the match to TRBD2 covers 11 bases. Germline V gene sequence: CDR1 MNHEY, CDR2 SMNVEV (reference sequence). There are 17 residues in the CDR3. The trim removed 3 bases at V and 7 bases at J, leaving 11 bases unmatched. The CDR3 region has the DNA TGTGCCAGCAGTTTTACGCTAGCGGGAGGCCCCGGGAATGAGCAGTTCTTC. It translates to CASSFTLAGGPGNEQFF.